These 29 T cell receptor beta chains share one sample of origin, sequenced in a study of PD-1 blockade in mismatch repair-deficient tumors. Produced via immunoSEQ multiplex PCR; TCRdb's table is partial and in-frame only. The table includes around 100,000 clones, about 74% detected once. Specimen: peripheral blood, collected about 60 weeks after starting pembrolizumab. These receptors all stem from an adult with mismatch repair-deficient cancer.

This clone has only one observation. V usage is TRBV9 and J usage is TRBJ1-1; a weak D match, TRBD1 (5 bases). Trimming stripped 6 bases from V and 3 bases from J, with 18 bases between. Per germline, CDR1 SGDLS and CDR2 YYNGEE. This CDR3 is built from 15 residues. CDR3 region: CASTSLSGGDTEAFF. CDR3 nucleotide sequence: TGTGCCAGCACTTCACTTTCCGGGGGGGACACTGAAGCTTTCTTT.

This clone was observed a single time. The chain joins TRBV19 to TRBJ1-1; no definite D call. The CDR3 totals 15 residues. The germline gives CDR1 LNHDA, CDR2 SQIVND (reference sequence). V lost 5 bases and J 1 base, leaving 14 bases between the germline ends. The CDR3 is CASSPDWAANTEAFF. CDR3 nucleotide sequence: TGTGCCAGTAGTCCTGACTGGGCAGCGAACACTGAAGCTTTCTTT. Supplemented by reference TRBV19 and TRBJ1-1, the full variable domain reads DGGITQSPKYLFRKEGQNVTLSCEQNLNHDAMYWYRQDPGQGLRLIYYSQIVNDFQKGDIAEGYSVSREKKESFPLTVTSAQKNPTAFYLCASSPDWAANTEAFFGQGTRLTVV.

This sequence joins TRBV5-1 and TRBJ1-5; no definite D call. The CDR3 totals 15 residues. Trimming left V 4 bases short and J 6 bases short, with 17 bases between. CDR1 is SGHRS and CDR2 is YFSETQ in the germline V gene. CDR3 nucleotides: TGCGCCAGCAGCCCCGGACCTTTATCGGGTCAGCCCCAGCATTTT. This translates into CASSPGPLSGQPQHF.

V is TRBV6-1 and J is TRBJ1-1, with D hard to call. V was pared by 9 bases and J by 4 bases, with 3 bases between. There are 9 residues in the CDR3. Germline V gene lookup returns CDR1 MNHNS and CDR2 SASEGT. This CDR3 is CASSTEAFF. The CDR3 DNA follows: TGTGCCAGTTCCACTGAAGCTTTCTTT.

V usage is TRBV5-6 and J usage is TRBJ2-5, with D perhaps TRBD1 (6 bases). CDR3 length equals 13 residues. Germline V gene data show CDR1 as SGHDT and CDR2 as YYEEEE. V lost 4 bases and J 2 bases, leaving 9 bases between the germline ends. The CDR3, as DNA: TGTGCCAGCAGCGCGACAGGTCAAGAGACCCAGTACTTC. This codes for CASSATGQETQYF.

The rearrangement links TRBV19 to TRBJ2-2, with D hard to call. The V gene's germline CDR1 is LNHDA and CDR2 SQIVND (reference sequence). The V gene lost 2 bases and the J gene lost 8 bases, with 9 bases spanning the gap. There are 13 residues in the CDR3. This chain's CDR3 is CASSIRPIGELFF. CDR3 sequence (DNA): TGTGCCAGTAGTATACGGCCTATTGGGGAGCTGTTTTTT.

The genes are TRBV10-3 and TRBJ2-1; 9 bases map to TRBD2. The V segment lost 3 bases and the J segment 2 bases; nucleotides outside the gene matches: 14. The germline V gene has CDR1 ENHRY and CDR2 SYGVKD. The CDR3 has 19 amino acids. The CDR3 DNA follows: TGTGCCATCAGTGATGTTCAATCGTTTCGACTAGCGGCCTACAATGAGCAGTTCTTC. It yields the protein CAISDVQSFRLAAYNEQFF.

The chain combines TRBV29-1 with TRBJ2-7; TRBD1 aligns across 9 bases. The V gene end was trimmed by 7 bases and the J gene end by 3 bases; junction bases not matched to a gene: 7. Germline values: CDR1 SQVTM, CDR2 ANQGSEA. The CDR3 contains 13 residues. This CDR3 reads CSGSQGAGYEQYF. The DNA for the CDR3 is TGCAGCGGCTCACAGGGGGCGGGCTACGAGCAGTACTTC.

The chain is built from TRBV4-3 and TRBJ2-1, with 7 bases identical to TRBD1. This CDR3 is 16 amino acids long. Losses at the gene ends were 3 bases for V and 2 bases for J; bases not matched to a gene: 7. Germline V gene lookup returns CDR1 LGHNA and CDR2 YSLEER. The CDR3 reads CASSHDRDSPYNEQFF. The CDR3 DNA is TGCGCCAGCAGCCATGACCGGGACAGTCCCTACAATGAGCAGTTCTTC.

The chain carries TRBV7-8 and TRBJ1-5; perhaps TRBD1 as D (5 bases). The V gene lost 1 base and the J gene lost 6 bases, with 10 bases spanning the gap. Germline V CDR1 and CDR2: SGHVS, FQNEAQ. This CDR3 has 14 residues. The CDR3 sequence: CASSLVGGSQPQHF. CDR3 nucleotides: TGTGCCAGCAGCTTAGTTGGGGGGAGTCAGCCCCAGCATTTT.

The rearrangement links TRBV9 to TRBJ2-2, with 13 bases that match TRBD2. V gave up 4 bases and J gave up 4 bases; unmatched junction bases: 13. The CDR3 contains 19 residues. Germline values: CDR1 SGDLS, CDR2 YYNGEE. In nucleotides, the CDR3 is TGTGCCAGCAGCCAAATCACTAGCGGGAGGGGAAAGGGCACCGGGGAGCTGTTTTTT. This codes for CASSQITSGRGKGTGELFF.

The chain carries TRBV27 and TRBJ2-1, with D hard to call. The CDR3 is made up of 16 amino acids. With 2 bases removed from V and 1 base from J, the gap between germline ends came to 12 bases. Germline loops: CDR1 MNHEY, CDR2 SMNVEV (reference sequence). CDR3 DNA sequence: TGTGCCAGCAGTTTAAGGATCAGAAGTTCCTACAATGAGCAGTTCTTC. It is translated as CASSLRIRSSYNEQFF.

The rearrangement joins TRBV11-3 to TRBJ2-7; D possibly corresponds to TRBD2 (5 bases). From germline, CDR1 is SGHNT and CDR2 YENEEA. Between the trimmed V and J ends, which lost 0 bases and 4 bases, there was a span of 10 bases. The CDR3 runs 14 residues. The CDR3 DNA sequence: TGTGCCAGCAGCTTAGATCCCAGGACTTACGAGCAGTACTTC. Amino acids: CASSLDPRTYEQYF.

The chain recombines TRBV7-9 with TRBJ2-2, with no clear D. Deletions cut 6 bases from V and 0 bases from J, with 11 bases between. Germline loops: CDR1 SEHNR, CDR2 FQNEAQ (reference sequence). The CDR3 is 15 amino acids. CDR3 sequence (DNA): TGTGCCAGCAGGTCCGAGACTGCGAACACCGGGGAGCTGTTTTTT. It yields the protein CASRSETANTGELFF.

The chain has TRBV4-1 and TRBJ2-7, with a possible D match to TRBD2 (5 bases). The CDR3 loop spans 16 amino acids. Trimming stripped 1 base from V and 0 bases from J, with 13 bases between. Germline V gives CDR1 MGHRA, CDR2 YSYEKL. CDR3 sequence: CASSQVGLGSSYEQYF. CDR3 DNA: TGCGCCAGCAGCCAAGTGGGGTTGGGGAGCTCCTACGAGCAGTACTTC.

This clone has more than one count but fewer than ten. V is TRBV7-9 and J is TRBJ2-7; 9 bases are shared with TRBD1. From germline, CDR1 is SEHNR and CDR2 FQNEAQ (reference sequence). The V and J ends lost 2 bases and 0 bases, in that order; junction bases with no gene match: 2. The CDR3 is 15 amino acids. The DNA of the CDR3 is TGTGCCAGCAGCTTATGGACAGGGGCCTCCTACGAGCAGTACTTC. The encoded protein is CASSLWTGASYEQYF.

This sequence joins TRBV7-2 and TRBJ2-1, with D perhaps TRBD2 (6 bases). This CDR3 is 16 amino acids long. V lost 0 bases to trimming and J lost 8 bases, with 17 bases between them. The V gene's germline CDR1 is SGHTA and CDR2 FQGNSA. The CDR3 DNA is TGTGCCAGCAGCTTAGCCCGGGCTAGCGTCCCCCATGAGCAGTTCTTC. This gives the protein CASSLARASVPHEQFF. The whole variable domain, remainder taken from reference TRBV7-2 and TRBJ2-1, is GAGVSQSPSNKVTEKGKDVELRCDPISGHTALYWYRQSLGQGLEFLIYFQGNSAPDKSGLPSDRFSAERTGGSVSTLTIQRTQQEDSAVYLCASSLARASVPHEQFFGPGTRLTVL.

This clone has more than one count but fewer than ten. The CDR3 region has the DNA TGTGCCAGCAGCGATACAGTAACCGCCTACGAGCAGTACTTC. It encodes CASSDTVTAYEQYF. This chain connects TRBV7-9 to TRBJ2-7; D is unresolved. The CDR3 is made up of 14 amino acids. CDR1 is SEHNR and CDR2 is FQNEAQ in the germline V gene (reference sequence). The V end was cut by 5 bases, the J end by 2 bases, with 13 bases between.

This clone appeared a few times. DNA of the CDR3: TGTGCCAGCAGTTTCGTATCCGGGACCATAAGGTACGAGCAGTACTTC. Protein sequence: CASSFVSGTIRYEQYF. The chain is built from TRBV28 and TRBJ2-7; either TRBD1 or TRBD2 may fit D (5 bases each). V lost 3 bases to trimming and J lost 4 bases, with 19 bases between them. This CDR3 is built from 16 residues. Germline assignment: CDR1 MDHEN and CDR2 SYDVKM.

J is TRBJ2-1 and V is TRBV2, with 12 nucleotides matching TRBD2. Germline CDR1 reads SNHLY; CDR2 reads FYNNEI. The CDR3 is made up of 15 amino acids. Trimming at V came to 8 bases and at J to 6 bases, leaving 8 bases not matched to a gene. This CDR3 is CASRLLAGGPNEQFF. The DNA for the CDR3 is TGTGCCAGCCGACTCCTAGCGGGAGGGCCCAATGAGCAGTTCTTC.

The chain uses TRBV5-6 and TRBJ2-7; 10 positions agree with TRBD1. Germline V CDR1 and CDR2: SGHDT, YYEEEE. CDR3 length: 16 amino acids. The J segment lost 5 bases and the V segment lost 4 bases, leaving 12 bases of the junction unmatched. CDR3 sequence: CASSLSTGTGVHEQYF. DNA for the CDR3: TGTGCCAGCAGCCTATCAACCGGGACAGGGGTCCACGAGCAGTACTTC.

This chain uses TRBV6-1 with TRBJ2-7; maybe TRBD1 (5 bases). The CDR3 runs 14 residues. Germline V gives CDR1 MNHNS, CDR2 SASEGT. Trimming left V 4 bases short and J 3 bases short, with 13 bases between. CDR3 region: CASSVLDNLYEQYF. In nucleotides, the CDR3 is TGTGCCAGCAGTGTACTGGACAACCTCTACGAGCAGTACTTC.

The DNA of the CDR3 is TGTGCCAGCAGACCCGGGACGACTAATGAAAAACTGTTTTTT. Its translation is CASRPGTTNEKLFF. The chain uses TRBV6-5 and TRBJ1-4, with D tentatively TRBD1 (5 bases). Germline V gene lookup returns CDR1 MNHEY and CDR2 SVGAGI. The V gene lost 6 bases and the J gene lost 2 bases, with 10 bases spanning the gap. The CDR3 has 14 residues.

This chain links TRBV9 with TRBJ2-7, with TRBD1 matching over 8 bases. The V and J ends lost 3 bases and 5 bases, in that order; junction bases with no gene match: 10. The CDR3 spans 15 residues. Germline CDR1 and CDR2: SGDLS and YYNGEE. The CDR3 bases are TGTGCCAGCAGCGAGACCGGACAGGGAGGCGACGAGCAGTACTTC. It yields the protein CASSETGQGGDEQYF.

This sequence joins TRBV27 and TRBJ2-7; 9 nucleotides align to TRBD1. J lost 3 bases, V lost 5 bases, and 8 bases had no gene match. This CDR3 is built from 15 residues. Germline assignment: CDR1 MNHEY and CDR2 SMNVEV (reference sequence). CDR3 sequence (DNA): TGTGCCAGCAGTACCATCGGGACAGGGTTCTACGAGCAGTACTTC. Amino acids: CASSTIGTGFYEQYF.

The CDR3 is CASSVRQQETQYF. CDR3 bases: TGTGCCAGCAGTGTGAGGCAGCAAGAGACCCAGTACTTC. The V call is TRBV2, the J call TRBJ2-5, with D unresolved. Per germline, CDR1 SNHLY and CDR2 FYNNEI. V was pared by 4 bases and J by 2 bases, with 8 bases between. The CDR3 loop spans 13 amino acids.

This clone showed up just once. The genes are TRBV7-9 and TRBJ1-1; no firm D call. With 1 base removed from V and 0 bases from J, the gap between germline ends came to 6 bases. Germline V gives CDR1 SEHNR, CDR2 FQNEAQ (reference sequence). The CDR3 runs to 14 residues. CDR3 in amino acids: CASSLVRLNTEAFF. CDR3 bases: TGTGCCAGCAGCTTAGTGAGGCTGAACACTGAAGCTTTCTTT.

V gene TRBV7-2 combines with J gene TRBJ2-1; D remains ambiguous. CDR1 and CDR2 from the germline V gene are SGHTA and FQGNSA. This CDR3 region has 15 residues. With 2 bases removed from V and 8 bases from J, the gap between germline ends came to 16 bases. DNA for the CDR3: TGTGCCAGCAGCTTATGGCCAGGTCGAGTCGATGAGCAGTTCTTC. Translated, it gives CASSLWPGRVDEQFF.

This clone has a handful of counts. CDR3 sequence: CASSPGDRGLSQPQHF. CDR3 nucleotide sequence: TGTGCCAGTAGTCCCGGGGACAGGGGGCTAAGTCAGCCCCAGCATTTT. The V and J genes are TRBV19 and TRBJ1-5; TRBD1 agrees at 12 bases. The V segment lost 5 bases and the J segment 6 bases; nucleotides outside the gene matches: 8. The CDR3 has 16 residues. Germline loops: CDR1 LNHDA, CDR2 SQIVND (reference sequence). Drawing the rest from reference TRBV19 and TRBJ1-5, the complete variable domain is DGGITQSPKYLFRKEGQNVTLSCEQNLNHDAMYWYRQDPGQGLRLIYYSQIVNDFQKGDIAEGYSVSREKKESFPLTVTSAQKNPTAFYLCASSPGDRGLSQPQHFGDGTRLSIL.